The 21 T cell receptor beta chains below all came from one sample that was sequenced in a study of blood T cell repertoires in COVID-19 (dated by TCRdb to the early 2020s). Library preparation was by the immunoSEQ multiplex PCR assay. In TCRdb, the immuneACCESS table is reduced to in-frame sequences with V and J assigned. These tables do not hold every clone; where another copy was compared, an unresolved V gene accounts for under half, and the others remain unexplained. This sample has a few hundred thousand clones in its table, and about 87% of those were observed once. Approximately 6.2% of the sample is in the top ten clones. Sequenced sample: peripheral blood. These receptor sequences come from a man aged 55 to 70 who had recovered from COVID-19.

This sequence joins TRBV5-4 and TRBJ1-2, with 8 bases matching TRBD1. The CDR3 loop spans 14 amino acids. Trimming took 0 bases from V and 8 from J; bases not matched to a gene: 6. The germline CDR1 and CDR2 sequences are SGHNT and YYREEE (reference sequence). In DNA, the CDR3 is TGTGCCAGCAGCTTGGCAGGGGGCGGAGACGGCTACACCTTC. Protein sequence: CASSLAGGGDGYTF.

Here the CDR3 DNA reads TGTGCCAGCAGCTTATGGGGCTACCAAGAGACCCAGTACTTC. It is translated as CASSLWGYQETQYF. The V call is TRBV11-2, the J call TRBJ2-5; possibly TRBD1 for D (5 bases). The V and J ends lost 2 bases and 0 bases respectively, with 7 bases between them. CDR1 SGHAT and CDR2 FQNNGV come from the germline V gene. The CDR3 runs to 14 residues.

The chain employs TRBV10-3 and TRBJ2-3, with a possible D match to TRBD2 (6 bases). Germline V gene data show CDR1 as ENHRY and CDR2 as SYGVKD. Trimming cost V 3 bases and J 4 bases, with 14 bases left between them. CDR3 length equals 15 residues. The CDR3 sequence is CAISDAGTPADTQYF. The CDR3 DNA reads TGTGCCATCAGTGATGCCGGGACTCCAGCAGATACGCAGTATTTT.

The count of this clone is one. The chain couples TRBV29-1 to TRBJ2-5; the match to TRBD2 covers 10 bases. Germline CDR1 SQVTM, CDR2 ANQGSEA. This CDR3 comprises 15 residues. V shed 4 bases, J shed 4 bases, and the junction held 9 bases outside the gene matches. CDR3 amino acids: CSVAKLAGDGETQYF. The CDR3 DNA reads as TGCAGCGTTGCTAAGCTAGCGGGAGACGGAGAGACCCAGTACTTC.

The chain couples TRBV18 to TRBJ1-5; D gene uncertain. The CDR3 loop spans 13 amino acids. Trimming pared 2 bases from V and 4 bases from J, leaving 6 bases between. Germline loops: CDR1 KGHSH, CDR2 LQKENI. CDR3 sequence reads: CASSPGENQPQHF. In DNA, the CDR3 is TGTGCCAGCTCACCAGGAGAGAATCAGCCCCAGCATTTT. The whole variable domain, remainder taken from reference TRBV18 and TRBJ1-5, is NAGVMQNPRHLVRRRGQEARLRCSPMKGHSHVYWYRQLPEEGLKFMVYLQKENIIDESGMPKERFSAEFPKEGPSILRIQQVVRGDSAAYFCASSPGENQPQHFGDGTRLSIL.

As concerns this clone: This same CDR3 is encoded by further DNA sequences in the sample. This sequence joins TRBV18 and TRBJ2-7; D gene unclear. CDR1 is KGHSH and CDR2 is LQKENI in the germline V gene. Between the trimmed V and J ends, which lost 0 bases and 2 bases, there was a span of 8 bases. CDR3 size: 14 residues. CDR3 residues: CASSPPGTPYEQYF. CDR3 DNA: TGTGCCAGCTCACCACCGGGCACCCCCTACGAGCAGTACTTC.

The chain employs TRBV25-1 and TRBJ2-3; a weak D match, TRBD2 (7 bases). The CDR3 consists of 15 residues. Per the germline V gene, CDR1 is MGHDK and CDR2 is SYGVNS. V lost 6 bases, J lost 0 bases, and 13 bases lay in between. In nucleotides, the CDR3 is TGTGCCAGCAGACCGGGGGGCTCTAGCACAGATACGCAGTATTTT. Translation: CASRPGGSSTDTQYF.

In its sample, this clone was seen once. The chain has TRBV5-6 and TRBJ2-6, with D possibly matching TRBD1 (5 bases). This CDR3 comprises 15 residues. The V gene's germline CDR1 is SGHDT and CDR2 YYEEEE. The V end was cut by 5 bases, the J end by 4 bases, with 13 bases between. CDR3 DNA sequence: TGTGCCAGCAGTTTTCAGGGTGTCGGGGCCAACGTCCTGACTTTC. This encodes CASSFQGVGANVLTF.

This clone is medium-sized in the sample. The chain has TRBV6-2 or TRBV6-3 and TRBJ2-7; D is ambiguous. This CDR3 spans 11 amino acids. Germline CDR1 is MNHEY and CDR2 is SVGEGT. The V and J ends lost 8 bases and 4 bases respectively, with 9 bases between them. As DNA, the CDR3 is TGTGCCAGCGGTTCACTTTACGAGCAGTACTTC. Its translation is CASGSLYEQYF.

The V call is TRBV29-1, the J call TRBJ1-1; the D gene is possibly TRBD1 (6 bases). Trimming cost V 2 bases and J 1 base, with 8 bases left between them. The CDR3 consists of 13 residues. Germline CDR1 reads SQVTM; CDR2 reads ANQGSEA. The CDR3 here is CSVEKQGNTEAFF. Written as DNA, the CDR3 is TGCAGCGTTGAAAAACAGGGGAACACTGAAGCTTTCTTT.

This clone appeared a few times. The DNA for the CDR3 is TGTGCCAGCAGCCTAACGGACAGGTCGTACAATGAGCAGTTCTTC. Protein sequence: CASSLTDRSYNEQFF. The rearrangement joins TRBV9 to TRBJ2-1; 7 nucleotides agree with TRBD1. The CDR3 is 15 amino acids. J gave up 4 bases and V 4 bases, and 8 bases lay outside the gene matches. Germline V gives CDR1 SGDLS, CDR2 YYNGEE.

This clone was recorded once. The chain links TRBV30 to TRBJ2-1; TRBD2 matches 7 bases. CDR1 is GTSNPN and CDR2 is SVGIG in the germline V gene (reference sequence). The CDR3 consists of 14 residues. V dropped 2 bases and J dropped 8; count of bases not matched to a gene: 9. CDR3 protein: CAWSLSGREDEQFF. In DNA, the CDR3 is TGTGCCTGGAGTCTTAGTGGGAGGGAGGATGAGCAGTTCTTC. The whole variable domain, remainder taken from reference TRBV30 and TRBJ2-1, is SQTIHQWPATLVQPVGSPLSLECTVEGTSNPNLYWYRQAAGRGLQLLFYSVGIGQISSEVPQNLSASRPQDRQFILSSKKLLLSDSGFYLCAWSLSGREDEQFFGPGTRLTVL.

The chain joins TRBV5-4 to TRBJ2-3; D gene unclear. CDR1 and CDR2 from the germline V gene are SGHNT and YYREEE (reference sequence). The V end was cut by 2 bases, the J end by 0 bases, with 7 bases between. CDR3 length: 14 amino acids. CDR3 loop: CASSFPTSTDTQYF. CDR3 DNA: TGTGCCAGCAGCTTCCCAACTAGCACAGATACGCAGTATTTT.

This CDR3 reads CASSVGLGNTIYF. The CDR3 DNA follows: TGTGCCAGCAGCGTTGGACTTGGAAACACCATATATTTT. The chain couples TRBV9 to TRBJ1-3; no firm D call. The germline V gene has CDR1 SGDLS and CDR2 YYNGEE. Trimming took 2 bases from V and 3 from J, leaving 6 bases between them. The CDR3 totals 13 residues.

This clone has a single count. The rearrangement joins TRBV27 to TRBJ1-6; perhaps TRBD1 as D (5 bases). The ends were cut back, 6 bases at V and 5 bases at J, with 14 bases in the middle. The CDR3 loop spans 15 amino acids. Germline values: CDR1 MNHEY, CDR2 SMNVEV (reference sequence). CDR3 protein: CASRTIRQNNSPLHF. CDR3 DNA sequence: TGTGCCAGCAGAACGATTAGACAGAATAATTCACCCCTCCACTTT.

This chain links TRBV19 with TRBJ2-1, with D perhaps TRBD2 (5 bases). Trimming stripped 3 bases from V and 4 bases from J, with 10 bases between. This CDR3 spans 14 amino acids. The germline V gene has CDR1 LNHDA and CDR2 SQIVND (reference sequence). CDR3 protein: CASSIPSRYNEQFF. In DNA form, the CDR3 reads TGTGCCAGTAGTATCCCTAGCAGATACAATGAGCAGTTCTTC.

This chain joins TRBV27 and TRBJ2-2; D gene ambiguous. Germline-derived CDR1 and CDR2 are MNHEY and SMNVEV (reference sequence). V lost 8 bases, J lost 4 bases, and 14 bases lay in between. This CDR3 is 14 amino acids long. The chain's CDR3 is CASLPLRSTGELFF. Here the CDR3 DNA reads TGTGCCAGCCTCCCCCTTAGGAGCACCGGGGAGCTGTTTTTT.

The chain employs TRBV15 and TRBJ1-2; D is possibly TRBD1 (6 bases). This CDR3 contains 16 residues. The V gene lost 0 bases and the J gene lost 7 bases, with 18 bases spanning the gap. Per the germline V gene, CDR1 is LNHNV and CDR2 is YYDKDF (reference sequence). CDR3 residues: CATSRDLTGRYVGYTF. In DNA, the CDR3 is TGTGCCACCAGCAGAGATCTCACAGGGCGCTATGTTGGCTACACCTTC.

This rearrangement joins TRBV5-1 to TRBJ2-3, with 9 nucleotides matching TRBD2. There are 14 residues in the CDR3. CDR1 is SGHRS and CDR2 is YFSETQ in the germline V gene. The J segment lost 5 bases and the V segment lost 5 bases, leaving 6 bases of the junction unmatched. The CDR3 region is CASRLAGSQDTQYF. CDR3 coding DNA: TGCGCCAGCAGGCTAGCGGGGAGTCAAGATACGCAGTATTTT.

The V gene is TRBV10-2, the J gene TRBJ2-2; tentative D call: TRBD1 (8 bases). The V and J ends lost 7 bases and 6 bases respectively, with 18 bases between them. CDR1 is WSHSY and CDR2 is SAAADI in the germline V gene. The CDR3 consists of 15 residues. In DNA, the CDR3 is TGCGCCAGCACCGGACTAGGACAGGGCGCCGGGGAGCTGTTTTTT. As protein: CASTGLGQGAGELFF.

The chain joins TRBV7-3 to TRBJ1-2; D gene unclear. CDR1 SGHTA and CDR2 FQGTGA come from the germline V gene. This CDR3 contains 14 residues. V gave up 5 bases and J gave up 9 bases, with 19 bases separating them. This CDR3 is CASSEGQVTSSYTF. The CDR3 bases are TGTGCCAGCAGCGAGGGCCAAGTAACTTCCAGCTACACCTTC.